What follows is one T cell receptor (beta chain) and its context. Its antigen is not identified. This sample was included in a study of CD8 T cells in ankylosing spondylitis. Study-wide results and caveats: A TCR beta motif of several highly homologous variants appeared characteristic of ankylosing spondylitis blood.

Trimming stripped 11 bases from V and 6 bases from J, with 11 bases between. The CDR3 length is 11 residues. Germline V gene sequence: CDR1 MDHEN, CDR2 SYDVKM. TCRdb itself ran the 5' RACE reads through MiXCR, one entry per CDR3 protein. The table shows some 700,000 distinct CDR3 sequences, with around 20% occurring only once. The clonotype was recovered from a male donor with ankylosing spondylitis. The sequencing sample was made of blood, either unsorted or a sorted T cell fraction (not recorded which). The J gene is TRBJ2-1, the V gene TRBV28; D unclear. CDR3 nucleotide sequence: TGTGCCTGCCCTAAGGCCAATGAGCAGTTCTTC. Its protein is CACPKANEQFF.